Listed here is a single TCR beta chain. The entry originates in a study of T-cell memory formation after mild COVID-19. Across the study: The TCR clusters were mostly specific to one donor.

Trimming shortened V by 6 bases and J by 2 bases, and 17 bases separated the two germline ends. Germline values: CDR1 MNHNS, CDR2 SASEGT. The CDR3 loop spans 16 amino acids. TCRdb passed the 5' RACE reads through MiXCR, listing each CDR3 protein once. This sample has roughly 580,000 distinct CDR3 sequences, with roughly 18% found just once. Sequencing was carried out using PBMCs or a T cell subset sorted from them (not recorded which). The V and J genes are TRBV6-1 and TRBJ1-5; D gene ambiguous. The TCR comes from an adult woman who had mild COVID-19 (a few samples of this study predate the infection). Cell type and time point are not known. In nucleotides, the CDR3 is TGTGCCAGCAGGAGTGTGGAGGGCCTTGGCAATCAGCCCCAGCATTTT. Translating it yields CASRSVEGLGNQPQHF.